These T cell receptor beta chains were read from a single sample in a study of blood T cell repertoires in COVID-19. Some clones are missing from TCRdb's copy, which holds only in-frame ones; the method was immunoSEQ multiplex PCR. The repertoire holds under 70,000 clones, with around 84% as singletons. The sequenced sample was peripheral blood. The receptors originated from a woman aged 80 or over with acute or convalescent COVID-19. CDR3s include the opening cysteine and the closing phenylalanine or tryptophan. Each record gives: V gene, D gene, clone size, J gene, CDR3 protein, CDR3 DNA. D genes are given only for firm matches. Clone size, where shown, is once, few, many, or a class for clones that have expanded.

TRBV2,TRBD2,-,TRBJ2-3,CASSEWEGDTQYF,TGTGCCAGCAGTGAGTGGGAGGGGGATACGCAGTATTTT
TRBV16,-,-,TRBJ1-2,CASSQARSGYGYTF,TGTGCCAGCAGCCAAGCCCGATCAGGCTATGGCTACACCTTC
TRBV5-8,TRBD1,-,TRBJ2-5,CASTPDTGRGPVETQYF,TGTGCCAGCACCCCGGATACGGGAAGGGGGCCCGTTGAGACCCAGTACTTC
TRBV12-3/TRBV12-4,-,few,TRBJ2-7,CASSREIYEQYF,TGTGCCAGCAGTCGGGAGATTTACGAGCAGTACTTC
TRBV12-3/TRBV12-4,-,few,TRBJ1-5,CASSISGGQPQHF,TGTGCCAGCAGTATTTCCGGGGGTCAGCCCCAGCATTTT
TRBV27,TRBD2,-,TRBJ2-5,CASSFSGGQETQYF,TGTGCCAGCAGTTTTAGCGGGGGCCAAGAGACCCAGTACTTC
TRBV25-1,-,once,TRBJ1-2,CASFSDTSYGYTF,TGTGCCAGCTTTTCAGACACCTCCTATGGCTACACCTTC
TRBV5-6,TRBD1,-,TRBJ2-6,CASSSRQGEGSGANVLTF,TGTGCCAGCAGCTCCCGACAGGGAGAGGGGTCTGGGGCCAACGTCCTGACTTTC
TRBV6-5,TRBD1,-,TRBJ1-1,CASSYGQGWAEAFF,TGTGCCAGCAGTTACGGACAGGGTTGGGCTGAAGCTTTCTTT
TRBV30,-,-,TRBJ2-7,CAWSGQTYEQYF,TGTGCCTGGAGTGGACAGACCTACGAGCAGTACTTC
TRBV6-1,-,-,TRBJ1-5,CASSENRDSFWPQHF,TGTGCCAGCAGTGAAAACCGGGATAGTTTTTGGCCCCAGCATTTT
TRBV19,-,few,TRBJ1-5,CASSMRGDQPQHF,TGTGCCAGTAGTATGCGGGGGGATCAGCCCCAGCATTTT
TRBV18,-,-,TRBJ2-7,CASSPPQALYEQYF,TGTGCCAGCTCACCACCACAGGCGTTATACGAGCAGTACTTC
TRBV19,-,-,TRBJ2-2,CASSIGPGVYGELFF,TGTGCCAGTAGTATCGGGCCAGGGGTATACGGGGAGCTGTTTTTT
TRBV9,-,-,TRBJ2-3,CASSSTGLGTDTQYF,TGTGCCAGCAGTTCGACGGGTCTGGGCACAGATACGCAGTATTTT
TRBV7-2,-,-,TRBJ1-1,CASSLKPGTEAFF,TGTGCCAGCAGCTTAAAGCCCGGGACAGAAGCTTTCTTT
TRBV19,-,once,TRBJ2-1,CATQNGKYNEQFF,TGTGCCACACAAAACGGGAAATACAATGAGCAGTTCTTC
TRBV5-6,TRBD1,-,TRBJ1-2,CASSPGTGPYTF,TGTGCCAGCAGCCCCGGGACAGGGCCCTACACCTTC
TRBV27,-,-,TRBJ2-1,CASSLGTPEYNEQFF,TGTGCCAGCAGCCTCGGGACACCAGAATACAATGAGCAGTTCTTC
TRBV6-5,TRBD1,few,TRBJ1-1,CASSQRGQGAEAFF,TGTGCCAGCAGTCAAAGGGGACAGGGGGCTGAAGCTTTCTTT
TRBV7-2,TRBD2,-,TRBJ2-7,CASRPSGGIYEQYF,TGTGCCAGCAGACCTAGCGGGGGGATTTACGAGCAGTACTTC
TRBV6-4,-,-,TRBJ2-1,CASSDSAGGGYNEQFF,TGTGCCAGCAGTGACTCAGCCGGAGGCGGCTACAATGAGCAGTTCTTC
TRBV7-8,-,-,TRBJ2-3,CASSFSGSTDTQYF,TGTGCCAGCAGCTTTTCGGGGAGCACAGATACGCAGTATTTT
TRBV24-1,TRBD2,-,TRBJ2-3,CATAGLAGGPDTQYF,TGTGCCACCGCAGGACTAGCGGGGGGGCCAGATACGCAGTATTTT
TRBV3-1/TRBV3-2,-,-,TRBJ1-1,CASRGAKNTEAFF,TGTGCCAGCAGAGGGGCTAAGAACACTGAAGCTTTCTTT
TRBV3-1/TRBV3-2,-,-,TRBJ1-2,CASSQGEGTGGYTF,TGTGCCAGCAGCCAAGGCGAAGGGACTGGAGGCTACACCTTC
TRBV18,TRBD2,-,TRBJ2-7,CASSPSGTSRYEQYF,TGTGCCAGCTCACCATCCGGGACTAGTCGCTACGAGCAGTACTTC
TRBV27,TRBD1,-,TRBJ2-7,CASSPKGIRLVPQGTIF,TGTGCCAGCAGTCCTAAAGGAATTCGGTTGGTCCCACAGGGGACCATCTTC
TRBV7-8,-,-,TRBJ1-2,CASSLDLQALTNYGYTF,TGTGCCAGCAGCTTAGATTTGCAGGCCCTTACTAACTATGGCTACACCTTC
TRBV18,-,-,TRBJ1-1,CASSSGGNTEAFF,TGTGCCAGCTCATCCGGAGGGAACACTGAAGCTTTCTTT
TRBV4-1,-,-,TRBJ1-2,CASSQGGDYGYTF,TGCGCCAGCAGCCAAGGAGGAGACTATGGCTACACCTTC
TRBV3-1/TRBV3-2,-,once,TRBJ1-2,CASSGGDGGYTF,TGTGCCAGCAGCGGGGGGGACGGTGGCTACACCTTC
TRBV6-5,-,-,TRBJ1-1,CASSIKGGTEAFF,TGTGCCAGCAGCATCAAAGGGGGCACTGAAGCTTTCTTT
TRBV5-1,TRBD1,-,TRBJ1-2,CASSTAGTGGVGYTF,TGCGCCAGCAGCACCGCCGGGACAGGGGGTGTTGGCTACACCTTC
TRBV7-9,-,-,TRBJ2-7,CASSLALGTRNYEQYF,TGTGCCAGCAGCTTAGCGCTCGGGACAAGAAACTACGAGCAGTACTTC
TRBV5-4,TRBD2,-,TRBJ2-1,CASRPSGASNEQFF,TGTGCCAGCAGGCCTAGCGGGGCTAGCAATGAGCAGTTCTTC
TRBV7-2,TRBD1,-,TRBJ1-6,CASSLGTGGRSSYNSPLHF,TGTGCCAGCAGCTTAGGGACAGGGGGACGAAGCTCCTATAATTCACCCCTCCACTTT
TRBV27,-,once,TRBJ2-2,CASSHPGLSNTGELFF,TGTGCCAGCAGCCATCCGGGACTTTCGAACACCGGGGAGCTGTTTTTT
TRBV27,-,-,TRBJ1-1,CASSTTNTEAFF,TGTGCCAGCAGTACAACCAACACTGAAGCTTTCTTT
TRBV18,-,-,TRBJ1-3,CASSGTPGNTIYF,TGTGCCAGCTCAGGGACACCGGGAAACACCATATATTTT
TRBV3-1/TRBV3-2,TRBD1,-,TRBJ1-4,CASTGTGGEKLFF,TGTGCCAGTACCGGGACAGGGGGTGAAAAACTGTTTTTT
TRBV11-2,-,-,TRBJ1-2,CASSLGLSVRGSGGYTF,-
TRBV7-2,TRBD2,once,TRBJ2-3,CASSFGRGGGDTQYF,TGTGCCAGCAGCTTCGGGCGGGGGGGCGGAGATACGCAGTATTTT
TRBV5-4,TRBD1,-,TRBJ1-1,CASSKGQGVVDTEAFF,TGTGCCAGCAGCAAAGGACAGGGGGTGGTGGACACTGAAGCTTTCTTT
TRBV5-4,TRBD2,-,TRBJ2-1,CASSRWTSGGFNEQFF,TGTGCCAGCAGCCGATGGACTAGCGGGGGGTTCAATGAGCAGTTCTTC
TRBV28,-,-,TRBJ1-1,CASSLFNEAFF,TGTGCCAGCAGTTTATTTAATGAAGCTTTCTTT